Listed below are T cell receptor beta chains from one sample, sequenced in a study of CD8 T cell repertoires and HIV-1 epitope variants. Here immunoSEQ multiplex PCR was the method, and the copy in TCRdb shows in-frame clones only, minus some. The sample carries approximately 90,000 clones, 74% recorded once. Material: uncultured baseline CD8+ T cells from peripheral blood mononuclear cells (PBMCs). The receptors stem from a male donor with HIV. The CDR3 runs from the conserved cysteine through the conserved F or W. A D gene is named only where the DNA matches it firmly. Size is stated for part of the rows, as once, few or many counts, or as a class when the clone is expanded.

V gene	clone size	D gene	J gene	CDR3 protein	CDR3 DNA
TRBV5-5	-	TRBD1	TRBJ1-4	CASSFRYGTGSTNEKLFF	TGTGCCAGCAGCTTTCGGTACGGGACAGGGTCGACTAATGAAAAACTGTTTTTT
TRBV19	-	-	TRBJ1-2	CASADSLYGYTF	TGTGCCAGTGCGGACAGCCTCTATGGCTACACCTTC
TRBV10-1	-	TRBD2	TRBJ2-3	CASSDGGSVHTQYF	TGCGCCAGCAGTGATGGCGGGAGCGTCCATACGCAGTATTTT
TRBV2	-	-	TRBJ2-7	CASSERGYEQYF	TGTGCCAGCAGTGAACGGGGCTACGAGCAGTACTTC
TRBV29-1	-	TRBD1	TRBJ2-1	CSVEKLGQRWNEQFF	TGCAGCGTTGAAAAATTGGGACAGAGGTGGAATGAGCAGTTCTTC
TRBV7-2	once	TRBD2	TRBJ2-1	CASSLNSDGGALYNEQFF	TGTGCCAGCAGCTTGAATTCGGACGGGGGGGCCCTCTACAATGAGCAGTTCTTC
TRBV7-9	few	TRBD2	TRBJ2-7	CASSSSGGSSGGYEQYF	TGTGCCAGCAGCTCTTCGGGAGGGTCTAGCGGGGGGTACGAGCAGTACTTC
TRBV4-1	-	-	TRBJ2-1	CASSHSTGPPVYNEQFF	TGCGCCAGCAGCCACTCGACCGGGCCCCCCGTCTACAATGAGCAGTTCTTC
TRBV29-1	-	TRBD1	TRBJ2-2	CSVGQGIGTGELFF	TGCAGCGTCGGACAGGGGATAGGCACCGGGGAGCTGTTTTTT
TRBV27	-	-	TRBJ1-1	CASSFYREGTEAFF	TGTGCCAGCAGTTTCTACAGGGAGGGCACTGAAGCTTTCTTT
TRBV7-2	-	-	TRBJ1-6	CASSLGHSYNSPLHF	TGTGCCAGCAGCTTAGGGCACTCCTATAATTCACCCCTCCACTTT
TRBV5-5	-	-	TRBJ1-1	CASSLDPAGWGVAEAFF	TGTGCCAGCAGCTTGGACCCCGCAGGGTGGGGAGTCGCTGAAGCTTTCTTT
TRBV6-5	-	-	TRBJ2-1	CASRGYPDSYNEQFF	TGTGCCAGCAGGGGATATCCCGACTCCTACAATGAGCAGTTCTTC
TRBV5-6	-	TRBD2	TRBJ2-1	CASSLEGGTSGRSYNEQFF	TGTGCCAGCAGCTTGGAGGGCGGGACTAGCGGGAGATCCTACAATGAGCAGTTCTTC